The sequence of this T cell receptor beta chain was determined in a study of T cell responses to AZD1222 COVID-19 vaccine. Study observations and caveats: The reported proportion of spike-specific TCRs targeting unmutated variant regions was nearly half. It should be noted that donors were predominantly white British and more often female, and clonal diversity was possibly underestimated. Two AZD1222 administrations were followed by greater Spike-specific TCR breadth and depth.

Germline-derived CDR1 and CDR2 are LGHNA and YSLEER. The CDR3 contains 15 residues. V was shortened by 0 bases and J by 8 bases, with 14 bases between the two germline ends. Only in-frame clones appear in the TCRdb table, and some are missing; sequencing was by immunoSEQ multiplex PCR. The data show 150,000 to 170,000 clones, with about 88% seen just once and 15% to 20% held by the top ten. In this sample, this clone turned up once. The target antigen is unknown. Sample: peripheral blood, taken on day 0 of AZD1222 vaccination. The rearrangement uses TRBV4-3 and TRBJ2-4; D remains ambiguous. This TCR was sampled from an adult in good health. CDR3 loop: CASSQEASSWDIQYF. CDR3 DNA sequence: TGCGCCAGCAGCCAAGAGGCCTCCTCTTGGGACATTCAGTACTTC.